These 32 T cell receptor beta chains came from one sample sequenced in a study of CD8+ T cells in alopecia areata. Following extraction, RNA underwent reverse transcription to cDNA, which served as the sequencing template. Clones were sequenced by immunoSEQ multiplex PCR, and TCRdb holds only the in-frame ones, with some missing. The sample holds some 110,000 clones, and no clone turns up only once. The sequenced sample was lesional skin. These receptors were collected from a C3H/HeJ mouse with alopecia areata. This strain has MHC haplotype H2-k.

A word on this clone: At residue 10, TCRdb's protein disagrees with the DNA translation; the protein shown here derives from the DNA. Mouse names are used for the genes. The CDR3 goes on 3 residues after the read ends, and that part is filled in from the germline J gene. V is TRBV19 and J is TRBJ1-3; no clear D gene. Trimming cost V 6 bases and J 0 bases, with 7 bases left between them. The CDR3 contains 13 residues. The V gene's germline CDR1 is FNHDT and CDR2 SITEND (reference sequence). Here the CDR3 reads CASIPDSGNTLYF. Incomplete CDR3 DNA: TGTGCCAGCATCCCAGATTCTGGAAATACG.

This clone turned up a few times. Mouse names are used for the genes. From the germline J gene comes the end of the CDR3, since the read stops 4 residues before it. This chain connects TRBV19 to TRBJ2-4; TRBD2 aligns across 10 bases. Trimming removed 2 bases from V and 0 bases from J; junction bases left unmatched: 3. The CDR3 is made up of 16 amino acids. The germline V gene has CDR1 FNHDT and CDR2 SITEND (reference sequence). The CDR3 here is CASSIGLGVSQNTLYF. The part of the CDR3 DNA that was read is TGTGCCAGCAGTATCGGACTGGGGGTTAGTCAAAAC.

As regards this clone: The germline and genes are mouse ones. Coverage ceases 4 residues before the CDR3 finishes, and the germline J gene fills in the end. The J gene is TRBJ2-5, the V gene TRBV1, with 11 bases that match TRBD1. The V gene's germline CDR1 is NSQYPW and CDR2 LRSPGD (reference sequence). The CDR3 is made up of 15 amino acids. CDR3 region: CTCSASGQGEDTQYF. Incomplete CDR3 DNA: TGCACCTGCAGTGCCTCGGGACAGGGGGAAGAC. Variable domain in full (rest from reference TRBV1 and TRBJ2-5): VTLLEQNPRWRLVPRGQAVNLRCILKNSQYPWMSWYQQDLQKQLQWLFTLRSPGDKEVKSLPGADYLATRVTDTELRLQVANMSQGRTLYCTCSASGQGEDTQYFGPGTRLLVL.

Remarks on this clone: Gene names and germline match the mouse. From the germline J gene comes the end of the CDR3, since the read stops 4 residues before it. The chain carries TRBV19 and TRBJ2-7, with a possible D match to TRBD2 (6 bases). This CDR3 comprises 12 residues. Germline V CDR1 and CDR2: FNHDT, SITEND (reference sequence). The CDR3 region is CASTSRTDEQYF. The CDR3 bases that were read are TGTGCCAGCACCTCCCGGACTGAT.

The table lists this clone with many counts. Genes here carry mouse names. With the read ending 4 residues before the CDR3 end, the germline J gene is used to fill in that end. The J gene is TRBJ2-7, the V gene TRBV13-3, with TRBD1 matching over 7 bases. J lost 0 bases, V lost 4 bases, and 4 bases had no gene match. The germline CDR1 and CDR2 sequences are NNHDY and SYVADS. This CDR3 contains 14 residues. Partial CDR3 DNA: TGTGCCAGCAGTTGGGACAGAAGCTCCTAT. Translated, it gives CASSWDRSSY. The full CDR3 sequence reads CASSWDRSSYEQYF.

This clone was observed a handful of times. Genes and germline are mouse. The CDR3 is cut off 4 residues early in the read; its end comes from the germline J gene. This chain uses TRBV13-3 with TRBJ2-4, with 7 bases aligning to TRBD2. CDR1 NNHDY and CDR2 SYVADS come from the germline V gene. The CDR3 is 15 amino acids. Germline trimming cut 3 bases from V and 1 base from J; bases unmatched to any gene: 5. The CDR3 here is CASSGLGVGQNTLYF. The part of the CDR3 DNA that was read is TGTGCCAGCAGTGGCCTGGGGGTGGGTCAAAAC.

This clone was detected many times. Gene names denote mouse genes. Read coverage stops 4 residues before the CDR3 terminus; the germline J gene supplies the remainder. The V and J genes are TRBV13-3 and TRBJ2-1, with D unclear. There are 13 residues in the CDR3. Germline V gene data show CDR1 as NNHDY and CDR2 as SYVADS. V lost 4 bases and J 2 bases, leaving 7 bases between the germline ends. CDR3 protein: CASSLQDYAEQFF. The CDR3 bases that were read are TGTGCCAGCAGTCTACAAGACTATGCT.

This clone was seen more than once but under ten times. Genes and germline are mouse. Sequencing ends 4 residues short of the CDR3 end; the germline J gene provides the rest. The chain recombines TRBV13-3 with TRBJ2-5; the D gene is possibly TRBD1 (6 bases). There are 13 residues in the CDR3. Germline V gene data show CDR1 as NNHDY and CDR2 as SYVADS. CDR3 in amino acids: CASSSQGLDTQYF. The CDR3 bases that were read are TGTGCCAGCAGTTCACAGGGTTTGGAC.

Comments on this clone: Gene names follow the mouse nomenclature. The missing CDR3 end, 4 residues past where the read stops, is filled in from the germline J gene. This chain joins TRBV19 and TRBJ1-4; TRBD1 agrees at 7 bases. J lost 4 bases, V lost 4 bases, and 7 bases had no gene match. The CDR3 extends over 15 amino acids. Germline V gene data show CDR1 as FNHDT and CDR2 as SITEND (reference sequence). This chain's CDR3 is CASSSLQGSNERLFF. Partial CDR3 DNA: TGTGCCAGCAGTTCTCTACAGGGGAGCAACGAA.

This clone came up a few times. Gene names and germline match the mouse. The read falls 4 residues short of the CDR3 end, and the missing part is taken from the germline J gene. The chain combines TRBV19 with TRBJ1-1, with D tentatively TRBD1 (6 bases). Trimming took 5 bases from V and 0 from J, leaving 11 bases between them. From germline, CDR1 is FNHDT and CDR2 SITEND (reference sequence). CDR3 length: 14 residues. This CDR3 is CASRLRGSNTEVFF. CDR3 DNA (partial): TGTGCCAGCAGGCTGAGGGGGTCAAACACA.

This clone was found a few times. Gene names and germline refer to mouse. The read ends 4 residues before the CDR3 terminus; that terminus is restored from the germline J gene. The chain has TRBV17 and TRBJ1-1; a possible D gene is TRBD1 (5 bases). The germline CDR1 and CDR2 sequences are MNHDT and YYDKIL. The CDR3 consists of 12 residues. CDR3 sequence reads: CASSSRGTEVFF. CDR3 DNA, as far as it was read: TGTGCTAGCAGTAGTAGGGGAACA.

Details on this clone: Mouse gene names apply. The sequenced CDR3 bases are TGTGCCAGCGGTGATGCCTGGGGGCCCGCT. Its translation is CASGDAWGPA. The complete CDR3 sequence is CASGDAWGPAEQFF. The chain employs TRBV13-2 and TRBJ2-1, with D perhaps matching TRBD2 (7 bases). With the read ending 4 residues before the CDR3 end, the germline J gene is used to fill in that end. CDR3 length equals 14 residues. Germline V CDR1 and CDR2: NNHNN, SYGAGS (reference sequence).

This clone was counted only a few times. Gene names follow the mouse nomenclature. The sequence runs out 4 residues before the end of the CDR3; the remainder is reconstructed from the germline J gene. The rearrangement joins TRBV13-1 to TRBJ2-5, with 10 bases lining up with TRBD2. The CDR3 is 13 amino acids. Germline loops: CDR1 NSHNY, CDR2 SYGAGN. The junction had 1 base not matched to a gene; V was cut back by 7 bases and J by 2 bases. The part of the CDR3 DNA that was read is TGTGCCAGCCGGGACTGGGGCCAAGAC. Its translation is CASRDWGQD. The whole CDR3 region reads CASRDWGQDTQYF.

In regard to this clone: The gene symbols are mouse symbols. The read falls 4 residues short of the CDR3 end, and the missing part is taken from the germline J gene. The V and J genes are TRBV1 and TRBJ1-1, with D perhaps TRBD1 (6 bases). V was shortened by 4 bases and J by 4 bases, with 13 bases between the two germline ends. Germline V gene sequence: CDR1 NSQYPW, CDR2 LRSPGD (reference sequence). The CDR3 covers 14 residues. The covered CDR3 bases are TGCACCTGCAGTGACAGGGCGGTTGGCACA. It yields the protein CTCSDRAVGT. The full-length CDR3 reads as CTCSDRAVGTEVFF.

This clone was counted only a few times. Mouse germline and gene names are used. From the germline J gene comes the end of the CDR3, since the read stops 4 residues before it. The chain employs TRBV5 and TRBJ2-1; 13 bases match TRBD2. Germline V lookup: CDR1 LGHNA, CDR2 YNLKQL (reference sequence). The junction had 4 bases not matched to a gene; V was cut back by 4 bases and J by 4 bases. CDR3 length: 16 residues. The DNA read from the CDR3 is TGTGCCAGCAGCCCCCAGGGACTGGGGGGGTATGCT. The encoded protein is CASSPQGLGGYA. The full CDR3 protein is CASSPQGLGGYAEQFF.

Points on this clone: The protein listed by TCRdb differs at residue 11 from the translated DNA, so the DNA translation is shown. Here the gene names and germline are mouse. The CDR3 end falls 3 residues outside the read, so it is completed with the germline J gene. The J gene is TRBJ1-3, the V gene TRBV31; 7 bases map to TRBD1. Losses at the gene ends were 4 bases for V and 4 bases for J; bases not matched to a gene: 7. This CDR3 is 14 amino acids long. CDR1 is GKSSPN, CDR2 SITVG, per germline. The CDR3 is CAWKVTGRGNTLYF. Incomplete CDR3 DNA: TGTGCCTGGAAGGTGACAGGGAGGGGAAATACG.

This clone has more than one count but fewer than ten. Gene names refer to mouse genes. Incomplete CDR3 DNA: TGCACCTGCAGTGCAGATCTCCCAGGGGGGTAT. Its translation: CTCSADLPGGY. The full CDR3 is CTCSADLPGGYEQYF. The chain carries TRBV1 and TRBJ2-7, with TRBD1 as a possible D gene (7 bases). The sequenced fragment ends 4 residues before the CDR3 boundary, so the rest is inferred from the germline J gene. Germline-derived CDR1 and CDR2 are NSQYPW and LRSPGD (reference sequence). The CDR3 is 15 residues long.

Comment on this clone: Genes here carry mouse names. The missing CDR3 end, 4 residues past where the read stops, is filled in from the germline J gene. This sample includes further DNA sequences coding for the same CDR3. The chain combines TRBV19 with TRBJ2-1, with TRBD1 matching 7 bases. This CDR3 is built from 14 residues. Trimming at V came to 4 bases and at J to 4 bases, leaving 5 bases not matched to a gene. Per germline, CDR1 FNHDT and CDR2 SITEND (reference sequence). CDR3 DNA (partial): TGTGCCAGCAGTCCCCCGGGACAGTATGCT. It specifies CASSPPGQYA. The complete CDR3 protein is CASSPPGQYAEQFF.

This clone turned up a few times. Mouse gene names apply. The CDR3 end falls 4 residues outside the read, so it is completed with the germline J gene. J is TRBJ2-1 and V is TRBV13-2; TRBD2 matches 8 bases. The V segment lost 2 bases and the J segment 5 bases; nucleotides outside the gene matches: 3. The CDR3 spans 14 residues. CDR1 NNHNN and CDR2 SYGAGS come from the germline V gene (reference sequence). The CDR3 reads CASGEGDWNAEQFF. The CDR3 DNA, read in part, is TGTGCCAGCGGTGAAGGGGACTGGAATGCT.

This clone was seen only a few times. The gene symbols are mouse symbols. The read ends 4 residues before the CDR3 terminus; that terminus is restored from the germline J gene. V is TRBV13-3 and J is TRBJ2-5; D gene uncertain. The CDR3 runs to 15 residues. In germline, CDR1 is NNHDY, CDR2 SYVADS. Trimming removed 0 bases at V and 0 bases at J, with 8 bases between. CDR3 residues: CASSDELFNQDTQYF. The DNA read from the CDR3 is TGTGCCAGCAGTGATGAACTGTTTAACCAAGAC.

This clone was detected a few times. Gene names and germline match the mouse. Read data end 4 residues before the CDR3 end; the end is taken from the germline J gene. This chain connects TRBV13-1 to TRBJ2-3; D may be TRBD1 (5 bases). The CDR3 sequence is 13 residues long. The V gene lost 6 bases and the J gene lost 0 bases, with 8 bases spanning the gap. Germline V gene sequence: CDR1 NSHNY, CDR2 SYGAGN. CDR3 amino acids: CASKDSSAETLYF. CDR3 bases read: TGTGCCAGCAAAGACAGTAGTGCAGAA.

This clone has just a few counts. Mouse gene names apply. The CDR3 here is CASSSYWGHSYEQYF. The sequenced part of the CDR3 DNA is TGTGCCAGCAGCTCCTACTGGGGGCACTCCTAT. This chain joins TRBV13-3 and TRBJ2-7, with 8 bases fitting TRBD2. The read ends 4 residues shy of where the CDR3 ends; the end is completed using the germline J gene. CDR1 NNHDY and CDR2 SYVADS come from the germline V gene. The CDR3 is made up of 15 amino acids. Trimming cost V 5 bases and J 0 bases; bases outside gene matches: 7.

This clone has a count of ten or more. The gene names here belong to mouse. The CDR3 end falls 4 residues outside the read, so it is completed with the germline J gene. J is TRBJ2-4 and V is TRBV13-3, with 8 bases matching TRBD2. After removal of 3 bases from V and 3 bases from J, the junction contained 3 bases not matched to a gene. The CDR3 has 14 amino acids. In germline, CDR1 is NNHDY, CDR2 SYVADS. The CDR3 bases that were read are TGTGCCAGCAGTGCTACTGGGGGCCAAAAC. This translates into CASSATGGQN. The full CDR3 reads CASSATGGQNTLYF. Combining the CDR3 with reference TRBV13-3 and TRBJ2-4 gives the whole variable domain EAAVTQSPRSKVAVTGGKVTLSCHQTNNHDYMYWYRQDTGHGLRLIHYSYVADSTEKGDIPDGYKASRPSQENFSLILELASLSQTAVYFCASSATGGQNTLYFGAGTRLSVL.

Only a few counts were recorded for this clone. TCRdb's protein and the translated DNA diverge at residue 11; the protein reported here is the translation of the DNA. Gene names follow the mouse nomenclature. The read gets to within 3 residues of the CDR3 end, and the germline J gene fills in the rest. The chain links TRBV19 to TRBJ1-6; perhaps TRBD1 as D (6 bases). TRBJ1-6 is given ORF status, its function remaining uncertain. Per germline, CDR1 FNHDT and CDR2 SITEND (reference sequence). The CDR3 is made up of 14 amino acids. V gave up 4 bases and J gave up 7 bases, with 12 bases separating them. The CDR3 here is CASSLQGWNSPLYF. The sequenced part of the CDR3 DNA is TGTGCCAGCAGTTTACAGGGTTGGAATTCGCCC.

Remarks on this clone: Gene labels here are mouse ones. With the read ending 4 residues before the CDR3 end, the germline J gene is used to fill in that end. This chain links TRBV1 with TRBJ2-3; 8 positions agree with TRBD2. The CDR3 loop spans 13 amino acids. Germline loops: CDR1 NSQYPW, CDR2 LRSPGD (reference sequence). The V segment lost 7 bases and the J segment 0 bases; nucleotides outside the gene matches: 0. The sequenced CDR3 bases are TGCACCTGCAACTGGGGGAGTGCAGAA. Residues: CTCNWGSAE. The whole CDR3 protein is CTCNWGSAETLYF.

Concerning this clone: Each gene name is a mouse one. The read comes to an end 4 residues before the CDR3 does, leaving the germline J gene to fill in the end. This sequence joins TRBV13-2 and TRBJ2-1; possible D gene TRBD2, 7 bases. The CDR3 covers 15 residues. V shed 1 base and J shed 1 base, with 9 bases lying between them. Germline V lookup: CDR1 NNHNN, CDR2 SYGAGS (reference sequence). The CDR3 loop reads CASGDWGANYAEQFF. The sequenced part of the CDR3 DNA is TGTGCCAGCGGTGATTGGGGGGCCAACTATGCT.

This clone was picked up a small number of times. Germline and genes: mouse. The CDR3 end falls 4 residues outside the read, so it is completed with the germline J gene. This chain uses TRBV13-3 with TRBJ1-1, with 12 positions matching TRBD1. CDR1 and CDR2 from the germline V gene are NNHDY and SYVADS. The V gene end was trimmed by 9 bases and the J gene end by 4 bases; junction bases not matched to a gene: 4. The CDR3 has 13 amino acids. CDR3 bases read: TGTGCCATCCGGGACAGGGGGCTCACA. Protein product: CAIRDRGLT. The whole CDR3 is CAIRDRGLTEVFF.

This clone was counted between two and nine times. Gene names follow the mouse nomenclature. Incomplete CDR3 DNA: TGTGCCAGCGGGACAGGCCGCTCCTAT. Translating gives CASGTGRSY. The full-length CDR3 reads as CASGTGRSYEQYF. This sequence joins TRBV13-3 and TRBJ2-7; 8 nucleotides align to TRBD1. The read terminates 4 residues before the CDR3 end, so the remaining end is supplied by the germline J gene. Losses at the gene ends were 7 bases for V and 0 bases for J; bases not matched to a gene: 3. CDR3 size: 13 residues. The germline gives CDR1 NNHDY, CDR2 SYVADS.

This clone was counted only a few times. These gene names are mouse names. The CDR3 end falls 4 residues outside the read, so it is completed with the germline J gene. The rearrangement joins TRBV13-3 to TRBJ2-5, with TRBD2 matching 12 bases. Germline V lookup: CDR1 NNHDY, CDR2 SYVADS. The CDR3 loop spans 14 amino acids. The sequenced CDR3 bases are TGTGCCAGCAGCCGGACTGGGGGGGTTGAC. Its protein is CASSRTGGVD. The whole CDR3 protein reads CASSRTGGVDTQYF.

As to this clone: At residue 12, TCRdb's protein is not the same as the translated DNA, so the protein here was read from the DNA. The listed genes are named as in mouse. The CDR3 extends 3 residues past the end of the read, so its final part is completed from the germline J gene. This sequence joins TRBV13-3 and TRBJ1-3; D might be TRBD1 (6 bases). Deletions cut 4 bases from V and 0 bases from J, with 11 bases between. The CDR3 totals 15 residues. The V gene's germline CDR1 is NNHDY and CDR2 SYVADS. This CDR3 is CASSRDIYSGNTLYF. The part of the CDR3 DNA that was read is TGTGCCAGCAGTCGGGACATTTATTCTGGAAATACG.

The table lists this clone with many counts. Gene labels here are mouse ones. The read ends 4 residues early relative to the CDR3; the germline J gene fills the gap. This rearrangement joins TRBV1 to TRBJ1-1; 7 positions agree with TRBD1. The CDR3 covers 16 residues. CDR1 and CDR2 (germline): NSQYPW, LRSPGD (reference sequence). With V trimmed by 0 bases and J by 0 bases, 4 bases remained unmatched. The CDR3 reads CTCSADLGTANTEVFF. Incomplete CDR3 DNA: TGCACCTGCAGTGCAGATCTCGGGACAGCAAACACA. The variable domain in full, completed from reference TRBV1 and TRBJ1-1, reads VTLLEQNPRWRLVPRGQAVNLRCILKNSQYPWMSWYQQDLQKQLQWLFTLRSPGDKEVKSLPGADYLATRVTDTELRLQVANMSQGRTLYCTCSADLGTANTEVFFGKGTRLTVV.

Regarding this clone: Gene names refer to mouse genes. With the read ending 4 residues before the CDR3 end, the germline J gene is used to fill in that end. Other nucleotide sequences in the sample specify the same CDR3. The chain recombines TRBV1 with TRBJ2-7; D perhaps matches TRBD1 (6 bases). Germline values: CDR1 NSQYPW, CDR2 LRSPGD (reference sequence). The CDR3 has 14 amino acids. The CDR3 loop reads CTCSADSDSYEQYF. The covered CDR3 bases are TGCACCTGCAGTGCAGATTCGGACAGTTAT.